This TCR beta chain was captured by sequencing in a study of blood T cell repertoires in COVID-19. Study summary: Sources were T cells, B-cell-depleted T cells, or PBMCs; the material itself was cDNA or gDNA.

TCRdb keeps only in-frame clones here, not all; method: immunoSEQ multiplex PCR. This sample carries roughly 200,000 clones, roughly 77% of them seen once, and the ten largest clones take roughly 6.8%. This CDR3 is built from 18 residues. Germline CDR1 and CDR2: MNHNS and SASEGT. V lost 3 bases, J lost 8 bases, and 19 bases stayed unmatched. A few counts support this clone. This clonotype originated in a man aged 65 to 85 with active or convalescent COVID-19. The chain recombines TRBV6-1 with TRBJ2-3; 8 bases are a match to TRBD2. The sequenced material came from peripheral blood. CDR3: CASSDSSGTSSSMGTQYF. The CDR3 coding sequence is TGTGCCAGCAGTGATTCCTCCGGGACTAGTTCTTCTATGGGTACGCAGTATTTT.